Each of the 9 T cell receptor beta chains below was sequenced from the same sample in a study of vaccination effects on CD4 cells after COVID-19. Sequencing followed a ViraFEST assay step that expanded antigen-specific CD4+ T cells with viral peptide pools. Isolating CD4+ T cells followed more than 9 days of culture. Two-dose BNT162b2 or mRNA-1273 vaccination was given to participants. Their target antigens are unknown. Generated by immunoSEQ multiplex PCR, the TCRdb table keeps only in-frame clones and is missing some. The sample has tens of thousands of clones, more than 70% seen once. The sample consisted of CD4+ T cells from PBMCs cultured with HCoV-229E spike peptides, taken after COVID-19 vaccination. These receptors came from a human donor who received a COVID-19 vaccine.

This chain connects TRBV10-1 to TRBJ1-6, with TRBD1 matching 7 bases. After removal of 3 bases from V and 7 bases from J, the junction contained 9 bases not matched to a gene. The CDR3 runs to 16 residues. Germline V gene lookup returns CDR1 WNHNN and CDR2 SYGVQD (reference sequence). In DNA, the CDR3 is TGCGCCAGCAGTGACCAACAGGGGACGCGAAATTCACCCCTCCACTTT. It yields the protein CASSDQQGTRNSPLHF.

Only a few counts were recorded for this clone. The chain recombines TRBV5-1 with TRBJ1-2, with 9 bases that match TRBD1. The CDR3 covers 19 residues. V shed 3 bases, J shed 5 bases, and the junction held 20 bases outside the gene matches. The germline V gene encodes CDR1 SGHRS and CDR2 YFSETQ. This chain's CDR3 is CASSSSTNPKGQGRYGYTF. The CDR3 bases are TGCGCCAGCAGCTCCTCGACCAACCCTAAGGGACAGGGAAGGTATGGCTACACCTTC.

The J gene is TRBJ1-2, the V gene TRBV6-5; D is undetermined. The CDR3 length is 15 residues. Germline V gene lookup returns CDR1 MNHEY and CDR2 SVGAGI. The ends were cut back, 4 bases at V and 2 bases at J, with 14 bases in the middle. For the CDR3, the DNA is TGTGCCAGCAGTTTAACCGAGGGATCCAACTATGGCTACACCTTC. Its translation is CASSLTEGSNYGYTF.

The rearrangement uses TRBV7-9 and TRBJ2-1; D perhaps matches TRBD2 (5 bases). The CDR3 length is 19 residues. CDR1 SEHNR and CDR2 FQNEAQ come from the germline V gene (reference sequence). V was pared by 5 bases and J by 0 bases, with 23 bases between. The CDR3 DNA reads TGTGCCAGCAGCCGGGGAGAGCGGCCGGGTCCCCGCTCCTACAATGAGCAGTTCTTC. Amino acid sequence: CASSRGERPGPRSYNEQFF.

This chain uses TRBV3-1 (or the pseudogene TRBV3-2) with TRBJ1-5; no clear D. Between the trimmed V and J ends, which lost 4 bases and 10 bases, there was a span of 14 bases. Germline CDR1 reads LGHDT; CDR2 reads YNNKEL (reference sequence). The CDR3 contains 13 residues. CDR3 region: CASSPWVGGPQHF. CDR3 bases: TGTGCCAGCAGCCCGTGGGTGGGTGGTCCCCAGCATTTT.

The chain links TRBV13 to TRBJ2-5; 16 bases are shared with TRBD2. CDR3 length: 18 residues. Trimming at V came to 3 bases and at J to 3 bases, leaving 7 bases not matched to a gene. CDR1 and CDR2 (germline): PRHDT, FYEKMQ (reference sequence). The CDR3 DNA follows: TGTGCCAGCAGCTTCTCTCCGGGACTAGCGGGGGGGGAAGAGACCCAGTACTTC. This translates into CASSFSPGLAGGEETQYF. Together with reference TRBV13 and TRBJ2-5, the CDR3 gives the full variable domain: AAGVIQSPRHLIKEKRETATLKCYPIPRHDTVYWYQQGPGQDPQFLISFYEKMQSDKGSIPDRFSAQQFSDYHSELNMSSLELGDSALYFCASSFSPGLAGGEETQYFGPGTRLLVL.

The V gene is TRBV3-1 (or the pseudogene TRBV3-2), the J gene TRBJ1-1; no clear D gene. From germline, CDR1 is LGHDT and CDR2 YNNKEL (reference sequence). The CDR3 runs 13 residues. V gave up 2 bases and J gave up 7 bases, with 11 bases separating them. CDR3: CASSQYAGSEAFF. CDR3 sequence (DNA): TGTGCCAGCAGCCAATACGCGGGTAGTGAAGCTTTCTTT.

J is TRBJ2-2 and V is TRBV18; D may be TRBD1 (6 bases). There are 15 residues in the CDR3. The germline gives CDR1 KGHSH, CDR2 LQKENI. V was shortened by 3 bases and J by 3 bases, with 11 bases between the two germline ends. CDR3 sequence reads: CASSPNRDDTGELFF. CDR3 in DNA: TGTGCCAGCTCACCTAACAGGGATGACACCGGGGAGCTGTTTTTT.

The rearrangement uses TRBV2 and TRBJ2-1; 7 positions match TRBD2. Germline lookup yields CDR1 SNHLY and CDR2 FYNNEI. Trimming took 7 bases from V and 5 from J; bases not matched to a gene: 5. The CDR3 consists of 13 residues. CDR3 residues: CASKKRGNNEQFF. In DNA, the CDR3 is TGTGCCAGCAAAAAGCGGGGAAACAATGAGCAGTTCTTC. Variable domain in full (rest from reference TRBV2 and TRBJ2-1): EPEVTQTPSHQVTQMGQEVILRCVPISNHLYFYWYRQILGQKVEFLVSFYNNEISEKSEIFDDQFSVERPDGSNFTLKIRSTKLEDSAMYFCASKKRGNNEQFFGPGTRLTVL.